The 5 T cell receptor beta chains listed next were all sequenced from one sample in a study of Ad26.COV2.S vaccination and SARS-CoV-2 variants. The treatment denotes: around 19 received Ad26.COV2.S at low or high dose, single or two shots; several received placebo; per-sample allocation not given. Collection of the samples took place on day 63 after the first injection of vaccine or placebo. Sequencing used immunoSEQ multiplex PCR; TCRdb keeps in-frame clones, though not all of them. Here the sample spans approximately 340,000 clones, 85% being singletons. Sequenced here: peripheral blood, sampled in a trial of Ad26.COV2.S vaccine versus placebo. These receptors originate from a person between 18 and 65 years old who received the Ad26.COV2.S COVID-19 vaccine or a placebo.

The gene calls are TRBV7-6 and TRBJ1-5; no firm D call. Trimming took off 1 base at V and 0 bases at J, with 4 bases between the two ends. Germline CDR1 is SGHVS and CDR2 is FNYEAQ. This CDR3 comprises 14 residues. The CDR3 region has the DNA TGTGCCAGCAGCTTAGGACATAGCAATCAGCCCCAGCATTTT. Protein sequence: CASSLGHSNQPQHF.

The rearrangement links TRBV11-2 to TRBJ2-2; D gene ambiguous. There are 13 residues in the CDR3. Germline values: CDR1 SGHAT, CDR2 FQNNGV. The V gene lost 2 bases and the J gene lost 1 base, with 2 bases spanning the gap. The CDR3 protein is CASSLWNTGELFF. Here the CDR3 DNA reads TGTGCCAGCAGCTTATGGAACACCGGGGAGCTGTTTTTT. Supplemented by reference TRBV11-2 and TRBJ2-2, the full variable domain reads EAGVAQSPRYKIIEKRQSVAFWCNPISGHATLYWYQQILGQGPKLLIQFQNNGVVDDSQLPKDRFSAERLKGVDSTLKIQPAKLEDSAVYLCASSLWNTGELFFGEGSRLTVL.

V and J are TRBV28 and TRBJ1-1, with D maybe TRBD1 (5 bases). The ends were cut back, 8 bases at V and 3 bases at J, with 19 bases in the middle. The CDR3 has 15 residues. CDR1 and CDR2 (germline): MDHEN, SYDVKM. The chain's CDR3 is CASLSPGGTDTEAFF. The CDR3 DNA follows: TGTGCCAGCCTTTCCCCTGGAGGGACTGACACTGAAGCTTTCTTT.

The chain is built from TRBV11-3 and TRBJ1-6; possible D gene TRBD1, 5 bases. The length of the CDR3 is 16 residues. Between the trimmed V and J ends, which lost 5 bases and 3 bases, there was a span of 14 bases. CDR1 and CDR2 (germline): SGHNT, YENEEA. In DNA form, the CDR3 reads TGTGCCAGCAGCATTCCCCGGGACCGCTATAATTCACCCCTCCACTTT. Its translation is CASSIPRDRYNSPLHF.

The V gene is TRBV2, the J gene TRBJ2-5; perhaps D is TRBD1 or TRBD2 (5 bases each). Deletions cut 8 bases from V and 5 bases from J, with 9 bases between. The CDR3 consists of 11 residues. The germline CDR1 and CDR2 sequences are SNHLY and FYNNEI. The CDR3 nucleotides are TGTGCCAGCGACAGAGGGGAGACCCAGTACTTC. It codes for CASDRGETQYF.